This TCR beta chain emerged from a study of blood T cell repertoires in COVID-19. The V and J ends lost 9 bases and 8 bases respectively, with 18 bases between them. This CDR3 is built from 13 residues. The germline V gene has CDR1 MNHEY and CDR2 SMNVEV (reference sequence). Followed over time, Seattle patients had been enrolled while infection was active. The table came from immunoSEQ multiplex PCR; TCRdb's copy has only in-frame clones and leaves some out. The table shows hundreds of thousands of clones, with roughly 79% occurring only once. This TCR was sampled from a woman older than 75 with COVID-19, enrolled during active disease. Source material: peripheral blood. The chain combines TRBV27 with TRBJ2-3; perhaps TRBD2 as D (6 bases). CDR3 DNA: TGTGCCAGGAAGACGGGGGAGTCCGCTACGCAGTATTTT. Protein: CARKTGESATQYF.